One T cell receptor beta chain is described in this entry. This clone was seen a few times. The clone's antigen remains unknown. No base qualities exist here, and no much larger clone lies one base off it. This record belongs to a study of CXCR4 blockade with PD-1 therapy in pancreatic cancer (dated by TCRdb to between 2018 and 2020). A note on the overall study: The study analyzed resected pancreatic ductal adenocarcinoma using both multiplex immunohistochemistry and TCRbeta immunosequencing, alongside ex vivo slice culture that tested PD-1 and CXCR4 blockade. To assess intratumoral heterogeneity, two geographically distinct regions from each of over 5 tumors were TCR-sequenced.

The CDR3 holds 14 amino acids from the cysteine to the phenylalanine. The CDR3 DNA has 42 bases and is translated from base 1. V lost 3 bases and J lost 3 bases; the stretch between them is 12 bases long. The germline V gene specifies SGHRS as CDR1 and YFSETQ as CDR2. The archived tumor blocks came from patients who had not received neoadjuvant therapy before resection. In the preserved-tissue arm, the study used about 33 surgical resection samples taken from more than 20 pancreatic ductal adenocarcinoma patients who had not previously been treated. DNA for the resection arm was extracted from ten 5-micron curls of FFPE tumor cut next to the multiplex immunohistochemistry slide. TCRbeta CDR3 regions were immunosequenced from extracted DNA using the immunoSEQ Assay at Adaptive Biotechnologies. The original pipeline was this. To quantify the absolute abundance of each unique TCRbeta CDR3, sequences were collapsed and filtered. Clonality, calculated using only productive in-frame rearrangements, was defined as 1 minus Pielou's evenness. Regional overlap was evaluated by tracking the top 100 nucleotide rearrangements across paired samples, and paired versus unrelated samples were compared using the Morisita index. The immunoSEQ Rearrangement Details tool was used to assess whether nucleotide rearrangements converged onto identical amino acid sequences. Held by TCRdb, this immuneACCESS table contains in-frame sequences only and omits some clones. Under half of the omission traces to an unresolved V gene where checked; the cause of the rest is unknown. Clonal size and the V and J genes are those of that table, whereas D and trimming came from the DNA. For this sample the table gives just over 8,000 clones, of which approximately 54% were detected only once. The ten largest clones take up under 8.5% of the sample.

The research as a whole found: Only TCRbeta chains were sequenced, so true antigen-specificity overlap of convergent dominant clones remained unconfirmed pending paired alpha-beta single-cell sequencing. Tumors showed clonal expansion, with mean productive clonality roughly 0.13 versus 0.045 in healthy blood, but clonality did not correlate with survival. The frequency of each amino acid clone correlated strongly with the number of distinct nucleotide rearrangements encoding that clone, suggesting convergent selection driven by common tumor antigens.

The chain links TRBV5-1 with TRBJ1-1; tentative D gene TRBD1, with 5 bases matching. Sample: tumor tissue. This receptor was identified in a human donor with pancreatic ductal adenocarcinoma. The DNA sequence follows: TGCGCCAGCAGCTCCGATGGGGGGGACACTGAAGCTTTCTTT. Translated, it gives CASSSDGGDTEAFF.